In this sample, the clone carrying this T cell receptor beta chain turned up many times. Its antigen is unknown. The V gene's germline CDR1 is SEHNR and CDR2 FQNEAQ (reference sequence). Trimming cost V 2 bases and J 0 bases, with 5 bases left between them. The CDR3 consists of 14 residues. Researchers attached unique molecular identifiers to individual cDNA molecules. TCRdb fed the 5' RACE reads into MiXCR, producing one record per CDR3 protein. This repertoire shows tens of thousands of distinct CDR3 sequences, roughly 4.5% found once; its top ten account for approximately 5.8%. This record comes from a study of early T cells in non-severe SARS-CoV-2 infection. About the study: Sequencing of unsorted whole blood was done on bulk RNA, leaving chains unpaired.

Whole-study findings and limits: VDJdb-based annotation leaned toward anti-spike CD8 responses and missed private and CD4 specificities.

This clonotype was obtained from an adult who was a healthcare worker with PCR-confirmed SARS-CoV-2 infection or an uninfected control (not recorded which). Sequenced sample: whole blood. V and J are TRBV7-9 and TRBJ2-1; D gene uncertain. The DNA of the CDR3 is TGTGCCAGCAGCTTAACAAGCTCCTACAATGAGCAGTTCTTC. This translates into CASSLTSSYNEQFF.